This TCR beta chain was sequenced during a study of blood T cell repertoires in COVID-19 (dated by TCRdb to 2020 to 2022). Regarding the complete study: Samples covering the acute and convalescent phases of COVID-19 were provided by collaborators in the United States, Italy and Spain. Subjects who had been exposed to COVID-19, were actively infected with it, or had recovered from it provided the deeply sampled blood TCRbeta repertoires that made up the dataset. The samples were drawn from the first 160 participants of the ongoing ImmuneRACE study and from 1,254 subjects provided by 6 global collaborators. HLA class I and class II types, where available, came from metadata supplied by the sample provider rather than from assay-based typing. A freely available public database, intended as a resource for researchers studying the immune response to SARS-CoV-2, is where the repertoires were released. Sample metadata almost always included a de-identified subject ID, COVID-19 status, age in years and sex. The material from the prospective study consisted of cDNA or gDNA derived from T cells, B-cell-depleted T cells, or PBMCs.

The immunoSEQ Assay, a bias-controlled multiplex PCR, was used to amplify TCRbeta CDR3 regions from genomic DNA. Processing in the source paper ran as follows. Within the assay, amplification of reference gene primers was used to estimate how many nucleated cells each sample contained. To quantify the absolute abundance of each unique TCRbeta CDR3 rearrangement, sequence reads were collapsed and filtered. Productive Simpson clonality was computed per sample as the square root of Simpson's diversity index over productive rearrangements. The table comes from immuneACCESS by way of TCRdb, which keeps in-frame sequences with V and J called. Part of the clones is missing from these tables; in studies checked, under half for an unresolved V gene and the rest for unknown reasons. The DNA gave D and trimming, while V, J and clone size come from that table. The sample has some 270,000 clones on record, 85% to 90% of them singletons. The top ten clones comprise around 2.3% of the sample.

On this clone itself: What antigen it recognizes has not been identified. No qualities accompany the bases; no much larger clone lies one base away.

At one collaborating source in Seattle, patients were enrolled during active infection and were followed longitudinally through the course of disease. Collaborating institutions collected whole blood in K2EDTA tubes following their own protocols. For TCRbeta analysis, collaborator samples were shipped as frozen whole blood, as isolated PBMCs, or as DNA extracted from either sample type. CDR1 and CDR2 (KGHDR, SFDVKD) derive from the germline V gene. Counted from cysteine to phenylalanine, this CDR3 has 16 amino acids. This entry keeps only the CDR3 DNA: 48 bases, framed from base 1. Trimmed from V: 4 bases; trimmed from J: 3 bases; junction bases lacking a gene match: 9. The paper's findings and limits, for the study overall: Clinical and demographic metadata were provided uncurated, with the amount varying by source and participant.

Recombination linked TRBV24-1 to TRBJ2-7, with 9 bases aligning to TRBD1. Sequencing was performed on peripheral blood. The sequence was collected from a woman in her sixties with COVID-19, enrolled during active disease. The DNA sequence follows: TGTGCCACCAGTGAACCCGGGACAGGGATCAGCTACGAGCAGTACTTC. Translated, this gives CATSEPGTGISYEQYF.